This T cell receptor (beta chain) was identified during a study of cytomegalovirus exposure and HLA in healthy donors. The CDR3 has 13 amino acids. CDR1 MDHEN and CDR2 SYDVKM come from the germline V gene. Trimming shortened V by 5 bases and J by 5 bases, and 10 bases separated the two germline ends. 13 Jbeta primers and 60 Vbeta primers were used for the PCR. In the original analysis: A follow-up analysis tallied around 80 million unique TCR beta chains, approximately 10 million shared. Assay used: immunoSEQ multiplex PCR; TCRdb lists only in-frame clones, some missing. D and trimming come from the DNA, and the V and J calls and clone size come from that table. Among roughly 100,000 clones listed, 70% to 80% were seen once. For this clone: Its target is not known.

Study-wide results and caveats: Cytomegalovirus-associated status was assigned to about 180 TCR beta chains. Sequencing likely generated an artifact that appeared as a cluster of highly shared sequence variants.

Material for sequencing was PBMCs. This rearrangement joins TRBV28 to TRBJ1-5; D is perhaps TRBD1 (5 bases). The TCR originated in a middle-aged woman in good health and CMV-seronegative. CDR3 residues: CASSTGVHQPQHF. CDR3 nucleotides: TGTGCCAGCAGTACGGGGGTACATCAGCCCCAGCATTTT.